This T cell receptor (beta chain) was sequenced for a study of control samples from healthy donors and cancer patients. The repertoire was sequenced with immunoSEQ multiplex PCR; TCRdb's copy has only in-frame clones and lacks some. This sample carries 150,000 to 200,000 clones, 80% to 90% of them seen once, and the ten largest clones take 4.5% to 6%. This clone was detected only a few times. The V gene's germline CDR1 is LNHDA and CDR2 SQIVND (reference sequence). Trimming shortened V by 5 bases and J by 4 bases, and 17 bases separated the two germline ends. The CDR3 spans 15 residues. The sequence came from a woman in her 30s in good health. The chain recombines TRBV19 with TRBJ1-1, with D maybe TRBD1 (5 bases). The sequenced sample consisted of blood. The CDR3 reads CASSDPPRQGTEAFF. The CDR3 nucleotides are TGTGCCAGTAGTGACCCGCCCCGGCAGGGCACTGAAGCTTTCTTT.